The rows below give T cell receptor beta chains drawn from one sample of a study of siplizumab effects on memory and regulatory T cells. Repertoires were generated with immunoSEQ multiplex PCR, while TCRdb's copy carries only in-frame clones and drops some. The sample carries some 100,000 clones, around 95% recorded once. The material sequenced was Tregs sorted from blood. The receptors were gathered from a human donor in good health. Each CDR3 is given with its conserved first and last residue. Each record gives: D gene, V gene, clone size, J gene, CDR3 DNA, CDR3 protein. D genes are given only for firm matches. The listing skips clone size in some rows; elsewhere it reads once, few, many or a size class.

d_gene: TRBD2; v_gene: TRBV6-5; abundance: NA; j_gene: TRBJ2-7; CDR3nt: TGTGCCAGCAGCGCGGGACTAGCGCAAACCTACGAGCAGTACTTC; CDR3aa: CASSAGLAQTYEQYF
d_gene: NA; v_gene: TRBV15; abundance: NA; j_gene: TRBJ2-5; CDR3nt: TGTGCCACCAGCAGAGAGATGCAGGTCATCCAAGAGACCCAGTACTTC; CDR3aa: CATSREMQVIQETQYF
d_gene: NA; v_gene: TRBV20-1; abundance: NA; j_gene: TRBJ1-2; CDR3nt: TGCAGTCTCGACTATGGCTACACCTTC; CDR3aa: CSLDYGYTF
d_gene: NA; v_gene: TRBV5-5; abundance: once; j_gene: TRBJ1-5; CDR3nt: TGTGCCAGCAGCCAAGATCTTGGGATGAGCAATCAGCCCCAGCATTTT; CDR3aa: CASSQDLGMSNQPQHF
d_gene: NA; v_gene: TRBV20-1; abundance: NA; j_gene: TRBJ2-3; CDR3nt: TGCAGTGCTAGAGTTCCAGATACGCAGTATTTT; CDR3aa: CSARVPDTQYF
d_gene: TRBD2; v_gene: TRBV6-5; abundance: NA; j_gene: TRBJ2-2; CDR3nt: TGTGCCAGCAGCACGGGACTAGTCAACACCGGGGAGCTGTTTTTT; CDR3aa: CASSTGLVNTGELFF
d_gene: NA; v_gene: TRBV5-1; abundance: NA; j_gene: TRBJ2-1; CDR3nt: TGCGCCAGCAGCTTCGACCGGGACCCGAGGTTCTTC; CDR3aa: CASSFDRDPRFF
d_gene: NA; v_gene: TRBV30; abundance: once; j_gene: TRBJ2-2; CDR3nt: TGTGCCTGGAGTACAGGTCTCCCGGGACTGTTTTTT; CDR3aa: CAWSTGLPGLFF
d_gene: NA; v_gene: TRBV18; abundance: NA; j_gene: TRBJ2-5; CDR3nt: TGTGCCAGCTCACGAACCTCGGATCTCGGGGTAGAGACCCAGTACTTC; CDR3aa: CASSRTSDLGVETQYF
d_gene: NA; v_gene: TRBV6-5; abundance: NA; j_gene: TRBJ1-1; CDR3nt: TGTGCCAGCAGGGGATACACTGAAGCTTTCTTT; CDR3aa: CASRGYTEAFF
d_gene: TRBD1; v_gene: TRBV7-3; abundance: NA; j_gene: TRBJ2-3; CDR3nt: TGTGCCAGCAGCTCCTCAGGGACAGCAGATACGCAGTATTTT; CDR3aa: CASSSSGTADTQYF
d_gene: NA; v_gene: TRBV5-1; abundance: NA; j_gene: TRBJ1-2; CDR3nt: TGCGCCAGCAGCTTTCATTTTTCCACCTTC; CDR3aa: CASSFHFSTF
d_gene: NA; v_gene: TRBV19; abundance: NA; j_gene: TRBJ2-3; CDR3nt: TGTGCCAGTAGTCCCTCGGGAGTCGCGACAGATACGCAGTATTTT; CDR3aa: CASSPSGVATDTQYF
d_gene: NA; v_gene: TRBV10-1; abundance: NA; j_gene: TRBJ2-7; CDR3nt: TGCGCCAGCAGTGAGAGGTTTTCCGAGCAGTACTTC; CDR3aa: CASSERFSEQYF
d_gene: TRBD2; v_gene: TRBV18; abundance: NA; j_gene: TRBJ2-1; CDR3nt: TGTGCCAGCTCACCTAAAAATCCGGGACTAGCGGGATCAGTAGTGTGGTCTGAGCAGTTCTTC; CDR3aa: CASSPKNPGLAGSVVWSEQFF
d_gene: NA; v_gene: TRBV6-5; abundance: NA; j_gene: TRBJ2-2; CDR3nt: TGTGCCAGCAGGAGGGGGGGAACCGGGGAGCTGTTTTTT; CDR3aa: CASRRGGTGELFF
d_gene: NA; v_gene: TRBV19; abundance: NA; j_gene: TRBJ2-1; CDR3nt: TGTGCCAGTAGTTCCCTGGCCCGCGGGGCGGGGAATGAGCAGTTCTTC; CDR3aa: CASSSLARGAGNEQFF
d_gene: TRBD1; v_gene: TRBV28; abundance: NA; j_gene: TRBJ2-2; CDR3nt: TGTGCCAGCAGTTTATTAGGGACAGGGAACACCGGGGAGCTGTTTTTT; CDR3aa: CASSLLGTGNTGELFF
d_gene: NA; v_gene: TRBV15; abundance: once; j_gene: TRBJ1-1; CDR3nt: TGTGCCACGAGTCTAAGGGGAATGAACACTGAAGCTTTCTTT; CDR3aa: CATSLRGMNTEAFF
d_gene: TRBD1; v_gene: TRBV28; abundance: NA; j_gene: TRBJ2-7; CDR3nt: TGTGCCAGCAGTCCCGCCGGGACAGAGTCCTACGAGCAGTACTTC; CDR3aa: CASSPAGTESYEQYF
d_gene: NA; v_gene: TRBV28; abundance: NA; j_gene: TRBJ1-2; CDR3nt: TGTGCCAGCAGTTTGTTCCATTATGGCTACACCTTC; CDR3aa: CASSLFHYGYTF
d_gene: NA; v_gene: TRBV5-1; abundance: NA; j_gene: TRBJ2-1; CDR3nt: TGCGCCAGCAGCTTGTACGGTGCCGCAAGCTCCTACAATGAGCAGTTCTTC; CDR3aa: CASSLYGAASSYNEQFF
d_gene: TRBD2; v_gene: TRBV6-5; abundance: NA; j_gene: TRBJ2-3; CDR3nt: TGTGCCAGCAGTTACTCCCTAGCGGGAGATACGCAGTATTTT; CDR3aa: CASSYSLAGDTQYF
d_gene: NA; v_gene: TRBV19; abundance: NA; j_gene: TRBJ2-5; CDR3nt: TGTGCCAGGAGGGAGCCGACTAGTGGGGAGACCCAGTACTTC; CDR3aa: CARREPTSGETQYF
d_gene: TRBD1; v_gene: TRBV28; abundance: NA; j_gene: TRBJ2-7; CDR3nt: TGTGCCAGCAGTTCCGACAGGGGTAGGGAGCAGTACTTC; CDR3aa: CASSSDRGREQYF
d_gene: NA; v_gene: TRBV18; abundance: NA; j_gene: TRBJ2-7; CDR3nt: TGTGCCAGCTCACCAGCGCGAGAGGGCTACGAGCAGTACTTC; CDR3aa: CASSPAREGYEQYF
d_gene: NA; v_gene: TRBV9; abundance: NA; j_gene: TRBJ2-5; CDR3nt: TGTGCCAGCAGCGTAGGCTTCGTCGGTACAGGGGAGACCCAGTACTTC; CDR3aa: CASSVGFVGTGETQYF
d_gene: NA; v_gene: TRBV7-9; abundance: once; j_gene: TRBJ2-1; CDR3nt: TGTGCCAGCAGCTTAGACGGCTCAGCATACAATGAGCAGTTCTTC; CDR3aa: CASSLDGSAYNEQFF
d_gene: NA; v_gene: TRBV28; abundance: NA; j_gene: TRBJ1-5; CDR3nt: TGTGCCAGCAGTTTACGATGGTCGGGGGATCAGCCCCAGCATTTT; CDR3aa: CASSLRWSGDQPQHF
d_gene: TRBD1; v_gene: TRBV4-2; abundance: NA; j_gene: TRBJ1-4; CDR3nt: TGTGCCAGCAGCCATCGGACCGGGACAGCTTATGAAAAACTGTTTTTT; CDR3aa: CASSHRTGTAYEKLFF
d_gene: TRBD2; v_gene: TRBV27; abundance: NA; j_gene: TRBJ2-5; CDR3nt: TGTGCCAGCAGGGTGCGGGGAAGAGGACTAGCGGGAGATTCGCAGGGAGAGACCCAGTACTTC; CDR3aa: CASRVRGRGLAGDSQGETQYF
d_gene: NA; v_gene: TRBV6-6; abundance: NA; j_gene: TRBJ2-5; CDR3nt: TGTGCCAGCAGCCTCCGGGTTGGAGTCCAAGAGACCCAGTACTTC; CDR3aa: CASSLRVGVQETQYF
d_gene: NA; v_gene: TRBV5-6; abundance: NA; j_gene: TRBJ1-2; CDR3nt: TGTGCCAGCAGCTTCAAAGACGTCTATGGCTACACCTTC; CDR3aa: CASSFKDVYGYTF
d_gene: NA; v_gene: TRBV7-2; abundance: NA; j_gene: TRBJ1-1; CDR3nt: TGTGCCAGCAGCTTAGTTTCGGGATTGGGCTCTGAAGCTTTCTTT; CDR3aa: CASSLVSGLGSEAFF
d_gene: NA; v_gene: TRBV28; abundance: NA; j_gene: TRBJ1-2; CDR3nt: TGTGCCAGCAGTCCCCTCGGCGTGGGAGGCTACACCTTC; CDR3aa: CASSPLGVGGYTF
d_gene: NA; v_gene: TRBV28; abundance: NA; j_gene: TRBJ2-1; CDR3nt: TGTGCCAGCAGTCAGGGGACTGAGCAGTTCTTC; CDR3aa: CASSQGTEQFF
d_gene: NA; v_gene: TRBV18; abundance: NA; j_gene: TRBJ1-1; CDR3nt: TGTGCCAGCTCACAGGGAAATACTGAAGCTTTCTTT; CDR3aa: CASSQGNTEAFF
d_gene: NA; v_gene: TRBV7-8; abundance: NA; j_gene: TRBJ2-7; CDR3nt: TGTGCCAGCAGCTTAGTTTTTGCGACCGAGGGCGAGCAGTACTTC; CDR3aa: CASSLVFATEGEQYF
d_gene: TRBD1; v_gene: TRBV18; abundance: NA; j_gene: TRBJ1-4; CDR3nt: TGTGCCAGCTCAGCCGACAGGGGGACTAATGAAAAACTGTTTTTT; CDR3aa: CASSADRGTNEKLFF
d_gene: NA; v_gene: TRBV5-4; abundance: NA; j_gene: TRBJ2-2; CDR3nt: TGTGCCAGCAGCTTGTTAGGCCGGATCGGGGAGCTGTTTTTT; CDR3aa: CASSLLGRIGELFF
d_gene: TRBD2; v_gene: TRBV2; abundance: NA; j_gene: TRBJ2-7; CDR3nt: TGTGCCAGCAGGACTAGCGTCTACGAGCAGTACTTC; CDR3aa: CASRTSVYEQYF
d_gene: TRBD1; v_gene: TRBV6-6; abundance: NA; j_gene: TRBJ2-7; CDR3nt: TGTGCCAGCAGGCCCGGGACAGGGAATTCCTACGAGCAGTACTTC; CDR3aa: CASRPGTGNSYEQYF
d_gene: TRBD2; v_gene: TRBV11-2; abundance: few; j_gene: TRBJ2-1; CDR3nt: TGTGCCAGCAGCTTAGTGGGGGGGTATAGACATGAGCAGTTCTTC; CDR3aa: CASSLVGGYRHEQFF
d_gene: NA; v_gene: TRBV28; abundance: few; j_gene: TRBJ1-1; CDR3nt: TGTGCCAGCAGTGACCCGGGACAATGGAACACTGAAGCTTTCTTT; CDR3aa: CASSDPGQWNTEAFF
d_gene: NA; v_gene: TRBV6-8; abundance: once; j_gene: TRBJ1-4; CDR3nt: TGTGCCAGCGCTAAAGTCTGGAGAGCTAATGAAAAACTGTTTTTT; CDR3aa: CASAKVWRANEKLFF
d_gene: NA; v_gene: TRBV7-2; abundance: NA; j_gene: TRBJ2-5; CDR3nt: TGTGCCAGCAGCTTAGATCGAGTGGAGACCCAGTACTTC; CDR3aa: CASSLDRVETQYF
d_gene: NA; v_gene: TRBV7-7; abundance: NA; j_gene: TRBJ2-1; CDR3nt: TGTGCCAGCAGGAGTAGCGCGGCGGGGGAGCAGTTCTTC; CDR3aa: CASRSSAAGEQFF
d_gene: TRBD1; v_gene: TRBV5-5; abundance: NA; j_gene: TRBJ2-1; CDR3nt: TGTGCCAGCAGAGGACAGGGGGCGCAAATCGGCAATGAGCAGTTCTTC; CDR3aa: CASRGQGAQIGNEQFF
d_gene: TRBD2; v_gene: TRBV11-2; abundance: NA; j_gene: TRBJ2-1; CDR3nt: TGTGCCAGCAGCCCCAGTAGCGGGAGGAGAGTAGGTAGGAATGAGCAGTTCTTC; CDR3aa: CASSPSSGRRVGRNEQFF
d_gene: NA; v_gene: TRBV6-1; abundance: NA; j_gene: TRBJ2-5; CDR3nt: TGTGCCAGCAGTGTCACACACGGGGGACATACCCAAGAGACCCAGTACTTC; CDR3aa: CASSVTHGGHTQETQYF
d_gene: TRBD1; v_gene: TRBV30; abundance: NA; j_gene: TRBJ2-3; CDR3nt: TGTGCCCATCGGGACAGGGGCAGGGCAGATACGCAGTATTTT; CDR3aa: CAHRDRGRADTQYF
d_gene: NA; v_gene: TRBV19; abundance: NA; j_gene: TRBJ1-5; CDR3nt: TGTGCCAGTAGTTCCAGACAGGCCAATCAGCCCCAGCATTTT; CDR3aa: CASSSRQANQPQHF
d_gene: TRBD1; v_gene: TRBV15; abundance: NA; j_gene: TRBJ2-7; CDR3nt: TGTGCCACCAGCAGAGATCTGTACCCCGGGACAGGGAAAGGCGAGCAGTACTTC; CDR3aa: CATSRDLYPGTGKGEQYF